The 24 T cell receptor beta chains below were found in one sample sequenced in a study of shared clonotypes between healthy human individuals. The table came from immunoSEQ multiplex PCR; TCRdb's copy has only in-frame clones and leaves some out. The table records about 120,000 clones, over 65% of them present only once. Input material: memory CD8+ T cells sorted from blood. Regarding subset: CD45RO+ cells pooled with CCR7-negative TemRA cells. Receptor source: a woman in her 30s in good health.

The chain uses TRBV6-6 and TRBJ2-1; 9 nucleotides align to TRBD1. After removal of 1 base from V and 7 bases from J, the junction contained 5 bases not matched to a gene. Per the germline V gene, CDR1 is MNHNY and CDR2 is SVGAGI (reference sequence). This CDR3 is 15 amino acids long. The CDR3 nucleotides are TGTGCCAGCAGTTACTGGGACAGGGCCTCAAATGAGCAGTTCTTC. Translating it yields CASSYWDRASNEQFF.

The chain has TRBV2 and TRBJ2-2, with D perhaps TRBD1 (6 bases). CDR3 length equals 24 residues. From germline, CDR1 is SNHLY and CDR2 FYNNEI. Trimming shortened V by 3 bases and J by 6 bases, and 41 bases separated the two germline ends. The DNA for the CDR3 is TGTGCCAGCAGTGAGTGGGGACACCGAGCCCGATCCGCACATCTTTTTACTTCGGCCGGGGAGCTGTTTTTT. Translation gives CASSEWGHRARSAHLFTSAGELFF.

The chain links TRBV11-1 to TRBJ2-5, with unresolved D. Near its end, the DNA agrees better with TRBJ2-7, so the J call may be wrong. Germline lookup yields CDR1 SGHAT and CDR2 FQDESV (reference sequence). This CDR3 is 13 amino acids long. This CDR3 reads CASSYLLSVEQYF. As DNA, the CDR3 is TGTGCCAGCAGCTATTTGTTATCTGTCGAGCAGTACTTC.

The J gene is TRBJ2-2, the V gene TRBV4-1; 7 bases are a match to TRBD2. The CDR3 length is 16 residues. Trimming removed 0 bases from V and 3 bases from J; junction bases left unmatched: 4. CDR1 is MGHRA, CDR2 YSYEKL, per germline. The CDR3 nucleotides read TGCGCCAGCAGCCAAGATCTGGGAGGGGACACCGGGGAGCTGTTTTTT. Amino acids: CASSQDLGGDTGELFF.

This chain uses TRBV19 with TRBJ1-4; D uncertain. In germline, CDR1 is LNHDA, CDR2 SQIVND (reference sequence). V was cut by 4 bases and J by 7 bases, with 10 bases left in between. This CDR3 has 13 residues. CDR3 in amino acids: CASSKDVVEKLFF. For the CDR3, the DNA is TGTGCCAGTAGTAAGGACGTAGTTGAAAAACTGTTTTTT.

Only one count was recorded for this clone. The chain employs TRBV5-4 and TRBJ1-2, with TRBD1 as a possible D gene (5 bases). Between the trimmed V and J ends, which lost 4 bases and 8 bases, there was a span of 24 bases. The CDR3 runs 16 residues. CDR1 and CDR2 (germline): SGHNT, YYREEE (reference sequence). The DNA for the CDR3 is TGTGCCAGCAGCGAAGATAACGCGGGGGGACGTCGGGGCTACACCTTC. Amino acid sequence: CASSEDNAGGRRGYTF.

The chain combines TRBV2 with TRBJ2-7; D is tentatively TRBD1 or TRBD2 (5 bases each). CDR1 is SNHLY and CDR2 is FYNNEI in the germline V gene. This CDR3 region has 14 residues. The V end lost 0 bases, the J end lost 6 bases, and 12 bases lay between the germline ends. CDR3 protein: CASSEAIGGREQYF. CDR3 coding DNA: TGTGCCAGCAGTGAAGCAATTGGGGGACGCGAGCAGTACTTC.

The chain uses TRBV19 and TRBJ2-4, with D perhaps matching TRBD2 (5 bases). Germline values: CDR1 LNHDA, CDR2 SQIVND (reference sequence). The V end was cut by 7 bases, the J end by 1 base, with 8 bases between. The CDR3 runs 13 residues. DNA for the CDR3: TGTGCCAGTATGGACTGGGCCAAAAACATTCAGTACTTC. Its translation: CASMDWAKNIQYF.

V usage is TRBV30 and J usage is TRBJ1-2; maybe TRBD1 (5 bases). Trimming took 6 bases from V and 2 from J, leaving 25 bases between them. CDR1 and CDR2 from the germline V gene are GTSNPN and SVGIG (reference sequence). The CDR3 extends over 17 amino acids. This CDR3 is CACEKWDPDVNNYGYTF. CDR3 nucleotides: TGTGCCTGCGAGAAATGGGACCCGGACGTTAACAACTATGGCTACACCTTC.

This clone showed up just a few times. The chain has TRBV4-1 and TRBJ2-7, with a possible D match to TRBD1 (5 bases). Germline lookup yields CDR1 MGHRA and CDR2 YSYEKL. The V gene lost 3 bases and the J gene lost 1 base, with 13 bases spanning the gap. This CDR3 has 15 residues. As DNA, the CDR3 is TGCGCCAGCAGCCAGGGTTGGGGCGAATCCTACGAGCAGTACTTC. This sequence encodes CASSQGWGESYEQYF.

The chain recombines TRBV5-1 with TRBJ2-5; 7 bases agree with TRBD2. Germline assignment: CDR1 SGHRS and CDR2 YFSETQ. The CDR3 contains 15 residues. V dropped 7 bases and J dropped 1; count of bases not matched to a gene: 10. The CDR3 spells CASRREGTPQETQYF. CDR3 coding DNA: TGCGCCAGCCGGAGGGAGGGAACCCCCCAAGAGACCCAGTACTTC.

CDR3 loop: CASSELASGTQNTGELFF. The CDR3 bases are TGTGCCAGCAGTGAACTGGCTAGCGGGACCCAGAACACCGGGGAGCTGTTTTTT. This chain uses TRBV25-1 with TRBJ2-2, with 9 positions matching TRBD2. CDR1 and CDR2 from the germline V gene are MGHDK and SYGVNS. The CDR3 has 18 amino acids. The J segment lost 1 base and the V segment lost 2 bases, leaving 8 bases of the junction unmatched.

This rearrangement joins TRBV10-2 to TRBJ1-4; D gene uncertain. Trimming removed 8 bases at V and 3 bases at J, with 10 bases between. CDR3 length: 13 amino acids. The germline V gene has CDR1 WSHSY and CDR2 SAAADI. The chain's CDR3 is CASLGGANEKLFF. The CDR3 DNA is TGCGCCAGCCTAGGAGGAGCTAATGAAAAACTGTTTTTT.

The rearrangement uses TRBV27 and TRBJ1-6; the D is unclear. V was trimmed by 5 bases and J by 1 base, leaving 9 bases between them. Germline CDR1 reads MNHEY; CDR2 reads SMNVEV (reference sequence). CDR3 length equals 15 residues. The CDR3 nucleotides read TGTGCCAGCAGTCGGTTGGAATCCTATAATTCACCCCTCCACTTT. Amino acid sequence: CASSRLESYNSPLHF.

The chain joins TRBV27 to TRBJ1-5, with D unclear. CDR1 and CDR2 (germline): MNHEY, SMNVEV (reference sequence). The CDR3 is made up of 13 amino acids. V was clipped by 2 bases and J by 0 bases, with 2 bases between them. The CDR3 sequence: CASSLVSNQPQHF. The CDR3 coding sequence is TGTGCCAGCAGTTTAGTTAGCAATCAGCCCCAGCATTTT.

This clone was seen only a few times. The V gene is TRBV7-9, the J gene TRBJ2-7; D could derive from TRBD1 or TRBD2 (5 bases each). Trimming took 6 bases from V and 5 from J, leaving 23 bases between them. Germline V gene lookup returns CDR1 SEHNR and CDR2 FQNEAQ (reference sequence). This CDR3 has 16 residues. The DNA of the CDR3 is TGTGCCAGCAGTCCCGCTGGGGCTCTGGGACGGCACGAGCAGTACTTC. Translating it yields CASSPAGALGRHEQYF.

V is TRBV25-1 and J is TRBJ2-5; D is unresolved. Trimming cost V 4 bases and J 5 bases, with 8 bases left between them. This CDR3 region has 12 residues. CDR1 is MGHDK, CDR2 SYGVNS, per germline. CDR3 sequence reads: CASSALGETQYF. As DNA, the CDR3 is TGTGCCAGCAGTGCCCTAGGCGAGACCCAGTACTTC.

This chain links TRBV5-6 with TRBJ2-6, with a tentative D call TRBD1 (6 bases). The CDR3 is 16 amino acids. With 3 bases removed from V and 4 bases from J, the gap between germline ends came to 14 bases. In germline, CDR1 is SGHDT, CDR2 YYEEEE. DNA for the CDR3: TGTGCCAGCAGCTGGAATATGGGGGCCGGGGCCAACGTCCTGACTTTC. It codes for CASSWNMGAGANVLTF.

For this clone: Other DNA sequences from this sample encode an identical CDR3 as well. V usage is TRBV5-1 and J usage is TRBJ1-5, with TRBD1 as a possible D gene (6 bases). Trimming cost V 0 bases and J 7 bases, with 8 bases left between them. The CDR3 consists of 13 residues. From germline, CDR1 is SGHRS and CDR2 YFSETQ. The CDR3 spells CASSLEGGQPQHF. The CDR3 coding sequence is TGCGCCAGCAGCTTGGAAGGGGGGCAGCCCCAGCATTTT.

This clone was seen at least ten times. The rearrangement uses TRBV25-1 and TRBJ2-7, with D hard to call. The germline CDR1 and CDR2 sequences are MGHDK and SYGVNS. Trimming pared 5 bases from V and 6 bases from J, leaving 17 bases between. The CDR3 is made up of 14 amino acids. CDR3 in amino acids: CASSPPSARSEQYF. CDR3 coding DNA: TGTGCCAGCAGTCCTCCTTCAGCGCGGAGCGAGCAGTACTTC.

The chain combines TRBV6-1 with TRBJ2-7; D is unresolved. Deletions cut 2 bases from V and 0 bases from J, with 14 bases between. CDR3 length: 16 residues. Per germline, CDR1 MNHNS and CDR2 SASEGT. CDR3 residues: CASSEIGQAFSYEQYF. DNA of the CDR3: TGTGCCAGCAGTGAAATCGGTCAGGCATTCTCCTACGAGCAGTACTTC.

The chain is built from TRBV7-2 and TRBJ2-5, with 12 bases that match TRBD2. The CDR3 is made up of 19 amino acids. Germline assignment: CDR1 SGHTA and CDR2 FQGNSA. Unmatched junction bases numbered 10, after V lost 1 base and J lost 1 base. The CDR3 is CASSLELAGGPWSQETQYF. The CDR3 region has the DNA TGTGCCAGCAGCTTAGAACTAGCGGGAGGACCATGGTCCCAAGAGACCCAGTACTTC.

The rearrangement uses TRBV25-1 and TRBJ1-4; maybe TRBD1 (6 bases). Germline V gives CDR1 MGHDK, CDR2 SYGVNS. V was shortened by 2 bases and J by 8 bases, with 18 bases between the two germline ends. The CDR3 consists of 16 residues. Here the CDR3 reads CASSESGDRTFEKLFF. The DNA for the CDR3 is TGTGCCAGCAGTGAAAGTGGCGACAGGACCTTCGAAAAACTGTTTTTT.

The chain has TRBV15 and TRBJ2-5, with no clear D. Germline CDR1 and CDR2: LNHNV and YYDKDF (reference sequence). The CDR3 sequence is 13 residues long. Trimming cost V 6 bases and J 2 bases, with 10 bases left between them. In nucleotides, the CDR3 is TGTGCCACCAGAATAATAACTCAAGAGACCCAGTACTTC. This gives the protein CATRIITQETQYF.